This T cell receptor (beta chain) emerged from a study of Ad26.COV2.S vaccination and SARS-CoV-2 variants. In the study overall: Into the muscle, Ad26.COV2.S was dosed once or twice, 56 days apart.

Treatment described: 15 to 20 received Ad26.COV2.S at low or high dose, single or two shots; roughly 5 received placebo; per-sample allocation not given. Day 63 following the first vaccine or placebo injection was when the samples were taken. The germline gives CDR1 MNHEY, CDR2 SVGEGT. The V gene lost 3 bases and the J gene lost 4 bases, with 17 bases spanning the gap. The CDR3 totals 16 residues. Assay: immunoSEQ multiplex PCR; the TCRdb copy retains only in-frame clones and omits some. The sample contains almost 400,000 clones, 75% to 90% of which appear only once. This clone was seen once. The antigen is not known. Study conclusions and caveats: Following vaccination, spike-specific CD8+ and CD4+ T cell responses reportedly exhibited substantial breadth. Placebo and vaccine recipients had non-spike TCR breadth that was similar. The study found higher spike-specific TCR breadth in vaccine than placebo recipients.

The clonotype comes from a person aged 18 to 59 who received the Ad26.COV2.S COVID-19 vaccine or a placebo. The sample consisted of peripheral blood, taken in a trial of Ad26.COV2.S vaccine versus placebo. The V gene is TRBV6-2 or TRBV6-3, the J gene TRBJ2-3; D possibly corresponds to TRBD1 (6 bases). The chain's CDR3 is CASSYSVGARADTQYF. The CDR3 coding sequence is TGTGCCAGCAGTTATTCTGTGGGGGCTCGGGCAGATACGCAGTATTTT.